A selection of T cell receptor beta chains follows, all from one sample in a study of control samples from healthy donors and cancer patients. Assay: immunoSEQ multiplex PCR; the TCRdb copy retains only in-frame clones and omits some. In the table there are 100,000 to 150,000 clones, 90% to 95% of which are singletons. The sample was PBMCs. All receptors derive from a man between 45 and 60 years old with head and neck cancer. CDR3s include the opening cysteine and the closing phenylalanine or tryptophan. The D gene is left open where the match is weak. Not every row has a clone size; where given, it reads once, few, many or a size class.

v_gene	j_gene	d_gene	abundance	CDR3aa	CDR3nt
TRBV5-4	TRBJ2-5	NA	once	CASSLPGLREGETQYF	TGTGCCAGCAGCTTGCCGGGGTTGAGGGAAGGAGAGACCCAGTACTTC
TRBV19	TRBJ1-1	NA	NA	CASTQEGARTREAFF	TGTGCCAGTACCCAAGAAGGGGCCCGAACTAGAGAAGCTTTCTTT
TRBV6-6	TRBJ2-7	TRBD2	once	CASRLTSGTYEQYF	TGTGCCAGCAGACTAACTAGCGGTACCTACGAGCAGTACTTC
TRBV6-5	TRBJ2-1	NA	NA	CASSYERHPRGEQFF	TGTGCCAGCAGTTATGAGCGCCACCCAAGGGGTGAGCAGTTCTTC
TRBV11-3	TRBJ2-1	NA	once	CASSLGSGEQFF	TGTGCCAGCAGCTTAGGGTCTGGTGAGCAGTTCTTC
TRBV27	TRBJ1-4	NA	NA	CASSLYRATNEKLFF	TGTGCCAGCAGTCTCTACCGAGCAACTAATGAAAAACTGTTTTTT
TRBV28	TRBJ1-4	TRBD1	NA	CASSSRTGAGEKLFF	TGTGCCAGCAGTTCGAGGACAGGCGCGGGAGAAAAACTGTTTTTT
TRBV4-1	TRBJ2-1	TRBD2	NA	CASSLSGGAWSYNEQFF	TGCGCCAGCAGCCTTAGCGGGGGGGCCTGGTCCTACAATGAGCAGTTCTTC
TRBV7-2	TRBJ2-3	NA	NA	CASSPQTGKSDTQYF	TGTGCCAGCAGCCCGCAGACAGGCAAGTCAGATACGCAGTATTTT
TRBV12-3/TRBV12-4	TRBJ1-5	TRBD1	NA	CASSRDRNQPQHF	TGTGCCAGCAGCCGGGACAGGAATCAGCCCCAGCATTTT
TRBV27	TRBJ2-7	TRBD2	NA	CASRKSWGGTYEQYF	TGTGCCAGCAGAAAATCGTGGGGGGGGACCTACGAGCAGTACTTC
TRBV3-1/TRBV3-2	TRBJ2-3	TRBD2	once	CASSQEGLAPDTQYF	TGTGCCAGCAGCCAAGAGGGACTAGCCCCAGATACGCAGTATTTT
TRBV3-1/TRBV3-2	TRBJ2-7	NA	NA	CASSPLRGSALEQYF	TGTGCCAGCAGCCCTCTCCGGGGGTCCGCCCTCGAGCAGTACTTC
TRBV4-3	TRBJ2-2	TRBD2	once	CASSQDASGGLTGELFF	TGCGCCAGCAGCCAAGATGCTAGCGGGGGCCTAACCGGGGAGCTGTTTTTT
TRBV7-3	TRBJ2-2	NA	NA	CASSLNTGELFF	TGTGCCAGCAGCCTGAACACCGGGGAGCTGTTTTTT
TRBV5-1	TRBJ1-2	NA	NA	CASSSHRDILNYGYTF	TGCGCCAGCAGCTCACACCGGGACATACTTAACTATGGCTACACCTTC
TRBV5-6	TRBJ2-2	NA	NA	CASSLGSTGELFF	TGTGCCAGCAGCTTGGGGTCTACCGGGGAGCTGTTTTTT
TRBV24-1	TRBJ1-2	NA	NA	CATSDRQALYGYTF	TGTGCCACCAGTGACAGACAGGCCCTCTATGGCTACACCTTC
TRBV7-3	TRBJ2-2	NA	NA	CASSLTGNTGELFF	TGTGCCAGCAGCTTAACAGGGAACACCGGGGAGCTGTTTTTT
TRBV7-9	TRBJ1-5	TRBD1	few	CASSSTGTDTYSNQPQHF	TGTGCCAGCAGCTCAACCGGGACAGACACTTATAGCAATCAGCCCCAGCATTTT
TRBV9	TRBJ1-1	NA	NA	CASSPAGRTEAFF	TGTGCCAGCAGCCCAGCAGGGAGGACTGAAGCTTTCTTT
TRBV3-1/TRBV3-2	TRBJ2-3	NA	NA	CASSPTGTSTDTQYF	TGTGCCAGCAGCCCTACCGGGACAAGCACAGATACGCAGTATTTT
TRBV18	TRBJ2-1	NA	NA	CASSPGVGLNEQFF	TGTGCCAGCTCCCCAGGGGTCGGCCTAAATGAGCAGTTCTTC
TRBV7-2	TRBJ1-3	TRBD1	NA	CASSPDRVNTIYF	TGTGCCAGCAGCCCCGACAGGGTGAACACCATATATTTT
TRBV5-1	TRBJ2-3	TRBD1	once	CASGATWTGPDTQYF	TGCGCCAGCGGCGCAACTTGGACAGGGCCAGATACGCAGTATTTT
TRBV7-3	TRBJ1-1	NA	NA	CASSPQGPLNTEAFF	TGTGCCAGCAGCCCCCAGGGGCCGCTAAACACTGAAGCTTTCTTT
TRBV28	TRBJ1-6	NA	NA	CASKVSSYNSPLHF	TGTGCCAGCAAGGTTAGCTCCTATAATTCACCCCTCCACTTT
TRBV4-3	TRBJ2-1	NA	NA	CASSTQERQFF	TGCGCCAGCAGCACACAGGAGAGACAGTTCTTC
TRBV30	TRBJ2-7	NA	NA	CAWSVFPGTYEQYF	TGTGCCTGGAGTGTATTCCCCGGGACCTACGAGCAGTACTTC
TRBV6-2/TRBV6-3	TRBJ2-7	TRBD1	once	CASSYGNRGSYEQYF	TGTGCCAGCAGTTACGGGAACAGGGGTTCCTACGAGCAGTACTTC
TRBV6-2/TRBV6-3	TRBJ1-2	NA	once	CASSYRLESYGYTF	TGTGCCAGCAGTTACAGGTTGGAGAGCTATGGCTACACCTTC
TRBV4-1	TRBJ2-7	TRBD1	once	CASSQGQGLVEQYF	TGCGCCAGCAGCCAGGGACAGGGTCTCGTGGAGCAGTACTTC
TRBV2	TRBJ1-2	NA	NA	CASSEPRQGEPIGGYTF	TGTGCCAGCAGTGAACCGAGGCAGGGAGAGCCCATTGGGGGCTACACCTTC
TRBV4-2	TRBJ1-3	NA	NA	CASSQDGARSSGNTIYF	TGTGCCAGCAGCCAAGACGGGGCACGAAGCTCTGGAAACACCATATATTTT
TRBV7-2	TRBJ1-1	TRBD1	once	CASSKNRGFTEAFF	TGTGCCAGCAGCAAGAACAGGGGCTTCACTGAAGCTTTCTTT
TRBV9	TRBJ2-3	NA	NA	CASSHSEGPPDTQYF	TGTGCCAGCAGCCACTCCGAGGGCCCCCCAGATACGCAGTATTTT
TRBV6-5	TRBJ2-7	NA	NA	CASSLVPGPSYEQYF	TGTGCCAGCAGTTTGGTCCCGGGACCCTCCTACGAGCAGTACTTC
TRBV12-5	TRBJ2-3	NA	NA	CASGATGASTDTQYF	TGTGCTAGTGGTGCCACGGGGGCCAGCACAGATACGCAGTATTTT
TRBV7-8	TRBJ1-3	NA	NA	CASSDVTVGSGNTIYF	TGTGCCAGCAGCGATGTTACCGTGGGCTCTGGAAACACCATATATTTT
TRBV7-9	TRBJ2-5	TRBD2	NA	CASGLAGGTETQYF	TGTGCCAGCGGTTTAGCGGGGGGCACAGAGACCCAGTACTTC
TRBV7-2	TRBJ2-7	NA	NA	CASSFSAAYEQYF	TGTGCCAGCAGCTTCTCCGCAGCCTACGAGCAGTACTTC
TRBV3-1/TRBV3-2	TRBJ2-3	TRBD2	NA	CASRRGGARDTQYF	TGTGCCAGCAGGCGCGGGGGGGCGCGAGATACGCAGTATTTT
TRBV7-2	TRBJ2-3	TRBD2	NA	CASSLLAGGLTDTQYF	TGTGCCAGCAGCTTACTAGCGGGGGGACTCACAGATACGCAGTATTTT
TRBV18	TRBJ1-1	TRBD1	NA	CASSPPRDSENTEAFF	TGTGCCAGCTCACCCCCTCGGGACAGCGAGAACACTGAAGCTTTCTTT
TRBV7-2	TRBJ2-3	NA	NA	CASSLQEKAADTQYF	TGTGCCAGCAGCTTACAGGAAAAAGCGGCAGATACGCAGTATTTT
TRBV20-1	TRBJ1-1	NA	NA	CSASSGWNTEAFF	TGCAGTGCTAGTTCTGGGTGGAACACTGAAGCTTTCTTT
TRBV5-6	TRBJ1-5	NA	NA	CASSSGGVRSNQPQHF	TGTGCCAGCAGCTCCGGAGGCGTGAGGAGCAATCAGCCCCAGCATTTT
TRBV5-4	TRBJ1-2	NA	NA	CASSLRDKHYGYTF	TGTGCCAGCAGCTTGCGGGACAAGCACTATGGCTACACCTTC
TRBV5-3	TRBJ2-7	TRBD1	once	CARSLEQGTHEQYF	TGTGCCAGAAGCTTGGAACAGGGGACCCACGAGCAGTACTTC
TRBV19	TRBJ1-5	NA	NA	CASSTGRSQPQHF	TGTGCCAGTAGCACAGGGAGAAGCCAGCCCCAGCATTTT
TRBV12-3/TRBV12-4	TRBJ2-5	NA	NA	CASSWIRTGINF	TGTGCCAGCAGTTGGATCCGAACCGGAATCAACTTC
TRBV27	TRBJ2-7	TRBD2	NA	CASGSGGSSYEQYF	TGTGCCAGCGGTAGCGGGGGGTCGTCCTACGAGCAGTACTTC
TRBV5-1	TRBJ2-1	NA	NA	CASSNGPASLLF	TGCGCCAGCAGCAATGGGCCGGCCTCGCTGCTCTTC
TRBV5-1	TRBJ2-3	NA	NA	CASSVGRTDTQYF	TGCGCCAGCAGCGTGGGGCGCACAGATACGCAGTATTTT
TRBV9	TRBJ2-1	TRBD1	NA	CASSVVADRGRGEQFF	TGTGCCAGCAGCGTAGTCGCGGACAGGGGGAGAGGTGAGCAGTTCTTC
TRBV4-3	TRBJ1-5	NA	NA	CASSQEKLGGQPQHF	TGCGCCAGCAGCCAAGAGAAATTGGGTGGGCAGCCCCAGCATTTT
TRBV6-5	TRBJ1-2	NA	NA	CASSYSARVYGYTF	TGTGCCAGCAGTTACTCTGCCAGGGTCTATGGCTACACCTTC